The rows below give T cell receptor beta chains drawn from one sample of a study of T cell responses to AZD1222 COVID-19 vaccine. Clones were read by immunoSEQ multiplex PCR, and TCRdb kept only the in-frame ones, dropping some. The table has approximately 180,000 clones, just over 90% seen once. The source material was peripheral blood, sampled 28 days after the second dose of the MenACWY control vaccine. Receptors originate from an adult who received the MenACWY meningococcal vaccine as a control. Both conserved end residues are part of each CDR3. Fields, in order: V gene, D gene, J gene, clone size, CDR3 protein, CDR3 DNA. A D gene is named only where the DNA matches it firmly. Some rows have no size entry. The others give once, few or many, or a class for an expanded clone.

TRBV6-5,.,TRBJ1-3,.,CASSRYGGQGNTIYF,TGTGCCAGCAGCCGTTATGGGGGGCAAGGAAACACCATATATTTT
TRBV27,.,TRBJ1-1,.,CASSHRLTIGNTEAFF,TGTGCCAGCAGTCACCGCCTGACAATAGGGAACACTGAAGCTTTCTTT
TRBV7-2,TRBD1,TRBJ2-5,once,CASSSTGTGEETQYF,TGTGCCAGCAGCTCTACCGGGACAGGGGAAGAGACCCAGTACTTC
TRBV3-1/TRBV3-2,TRBD1,TRBJ1-1,.,CASSLGQGNTEAFF,TGTGCCAGCAGCCTAGGACAGGGAAACACTGAAGCTTTCTTT
TRBV4-3,.,TRBJ1-1,.,CASSQSTGAGWNTEAFF,TGCGCCAGCAGCCAAAGTACGGGGGCCGGGTGGAACACTGAAGCTTTCTTT
TRBV5-1,TRBD2,TRBJ2-7,few,CASSLGLAGRPQYEQYF,TGCGCCAGCAGCTTGGGTCTAGCGGGGAGGCCCCAATACGAGCAGTACTTC
TRBV12-3/TRBV12-4,.,TRBJ2-3,.,CASSFFTDTQYF,TGTGCCAGCAGTTTCTTTACAGATACGCAGTATTTT
TRBV18,TRBD2,TRBJ2-7,.,CASSSPTSGRGEQYF,TGTGCCAGCTCATCTCCGACTAGCGGGAGAGGCGAGCAGTACTTC
TRBV7-3,TRBD1,TRBJ1-2,.,CASSPGQGFLYGYTF,TGTGCCAGCAGCCCGGGACAGGGCTTTCTTTATGGCTACACCTTC
TRBV6-6,TRBD1,TRBJ1-6,.,CASSSSGGYNSPLHF,TGTGCCAGCAGTTCGTCAGGGGGTTATAATTCACCCCTCCACTTT
TRBV6-5,TRBD2,TRBJ2-5,.,CASSYLLAGVGETQYF,TGTGCCAGCAGTTACCTTCTAGCGGGAGTTGGAGAGACCCAGTACTTC
TRBV6-5,.,TRBJ1-1,.,CASRETTNTEAFF,TGTGCCAGCCGCGAAACTACGAACACTGAAGCTTTCTTT
TRBV29-1,.,TRBJ2-7,.,CSLRDGYEQYF,TGCAGCTTAAGGGACGGGTACGAGCAGTACTTC
TRBV24-1,.,TRBJ2-5,once,CATSDWGRGTQYF,TGTGCCACCAGTGATTGGGGGCGCGGGACCCAGTACTTC
TRBV15,.,TRBJ2-6,.,CATRPRGANVLTF,TGTGCCACCCGGCCCCGGGGGGCCAACGTCCTGACTTTC
TRBV2,.,TRBJ2-7,.,CASSPQGTNEQYF,TGTGCCAGCAGCCCTCAGGGGACAAACGAGCAGTACTTC
TRBV12-3/TRBV12-4,.,TRBJ2-1,once,CASSLSRNNEQFF,TGTGCCAGCAGTTTGTCGCGTAACAATGAGCAGTTCTTC
TRBV11-3,.,TRBJ1-6,.,CASSLDGNSPLHF,TGTGCCAGCAGCTTAGATGGGAATTCACCCCTCCACTTT
TRBV3-1/TRBV3-2,.,TRBJ1-3,.,CASSLNPGSGNTIYF,TGTGCCAGCAGCCTCAATCCCGGCTCTGGAAACACCATATATTTT
TRBV5-1,.,TRBJ2-7,.,CASSLDRGTGGSHEQYF,TGCGCCAGCAGCTTGGACAGGGGTACGGGAGGGAGCCACGAGCAGTACTTC
TRBV6-5,.,TRBJ2-5,.,CASRDVETQYF,TGTGCCAGCAGGGACGTAGAGACCCAGTACTTC
TRBV18,.,TRBJ2-2,.,CASSPRSVGAGELFF,TGTGCCAGCTCACCACGTTCGGTTGGGGCCGGGGAGCTGTTTTTT
TRBV7-6,.,TRBJ1-1,.,CASSLAYHFEPSNTEAFF,TGTGCCAGCAGCTTAGCGTATCATTTTGAGCCTTCGAACACTGAAGCTTTCTTT
TRBV6-5,.,TRBJ1-5,.,CASSTTANQPQHF,TGTGCCAGCAGTACCACAGCGAATCAGCCCCAGCATTTT
TRBV4-2,.,TRBJ1-5,.,CASSHIDQPQHF,TGTGCCAGCAGCCATATAGATCAGCCCCAGCATTTT
TRBV19,.,TRBJ2-3,.,CASSTVAVPGTQYF,TGTGCCAGTAGTACCGTAGCGGTCCCGGGTACGCAGTATTTT
TRBV5-8,.,TRBJ1-5,.,CASSLSMDQPQHF,TGTGCCAGCAGCTTGTCAATGGATCAGCCCCAGCATTTT
TRBV10-1,TRBD1,TRBJ1-6,.,CASSARDSYTHSPLHF,TGCGCCAGCTCGGCCAGGGACAGCTACACCCACTCACCCCTCCACTTT
TRBV27,.,TRBJ1-6,.,CASSLMGLRPLHF,TGTGCCAGCAGTTTAATGGGGTTACGACCCCTCCACTTT
TRBV25-1,TRBD1,TRBJ2-7,.,CASTAGGSRQYF,TGTGCCAGCACCGCAGGGGGCTCTAGGCAGTACTTC
TRBV15,TRBD2,TRBJ2-7,.,CATSRHGLAAYEQYF,TGTGCCACCAGCAGACATGGACTAGCGGCCTACGAGCAGTACTTC
TRBV28,TRBD1,TRBJ1-1,.,CASSPNRGRGTEAFF,TGTGCCAGCAGTCCAAACAGGGGGCGTGGGACTGAAGCTTTCTTT
TRBV10-1,TRBD2,TRBJ2-1,.,CASSSGRVTEQFF,TGCGCCAGCAGTAGCGGGAGGGTGACTGAGCAGTTCTTC
TRBV3-1/TRBV3-2,TRBD2,TRBJ2-7,.,CASSQLADLGEQYF,TGTGCCAGCAGCCAGCTAGCGGACCTAGGGGAGCAGTACTTC
TRBV7-9,.,TRBJ2-5,.,CASSLAIGGQETQYF,TGTGCCAGCAGCTTAGCGATCGGGGGTCAAGAGACCCAGTACTTC
TRBV6-5,.,TRBJ2-2,.,CASIRLNTGELFF,TGTGCCAGCATCCGACTGAACACCGGGGAGCTGTTTTTT
TRBV7-6,TRBD1,TRBJ2-7,.,CASSRLPGQTSYEQYF,TGTGCCAGCAGCCGACTCCCGGGACAGACTTCCTACGAGCAGTACTTC
TRBV15,TRBD2,TRBJ2-7,.,CATSRDQWEGSYEQYF,TGTGCCACCAGCAGAGATCAGTGGGAGGGTAGCTACGAGCAGTACTTC
TRBV19,.,TRBJ1-4,.,CASSTTRGLEKLFF,TGTGCCAGTAGTACAACACGGGGCCTTGAAAAACTGTTTTTT
TRBV19,.,TRBJ2-4,.,CATSREGAKNIQYF,TGTGCCACCTCAAGGGAAGGGGCCAAAAACATTCAGTACTTC
TRBV5-1,.,TRBJ2-7,.,CASTSRPEGEQYF,TGCGCCAGCACCTCTCGGCCGGAGGGCGAGCAGTACTTC
TRBV5-1,.,TRBJ2-4,.,CASSLKLEWRGKNIQYF,TGCGCCAGCAGCTTGAAATTGGAGTGGAGAGGGAAAAACATTCAGTACTTC
TRBV11-2,.,TRBJ1-1,.,CASSPRLAAWNTEAFF,TGTGCCAGCAGTCCGAGGCTGGCAGCGTGGAACACTGAAGCTTTCTTT
TRBV5-1,TRBD2,TRBJ2-3,.,CASSLRGGHTDTQYF,TGCGCCAGCAGCTTAAGGGGAGGGCACACAGATACGCAGTATTTT
TRBV19,.,TRBJ1-5,.,CASTPGPPGAYSNQPQHF,TGTGCCAGTACCCCGGGACCCCCGGGCGCTTATAGCAATCAGCCCCAGCATTTT
TRBV6-2/TRBV6-3,TRBD1,TRBJ1-1,.,CASSDPRGQGTEAFF,TGTGCCAGCAGTGACCCCAGGGGGCAGGGCACTGAAGCTTTCTTT
TRBV27,.,TRBJ1-2,.,CASSNYYGYTF,TGTGCCAGCTCGAACTATTACGGCTACACCTTC
TRBV29-1,TRBD2,TRBJ2-2,.,CSANRAGEGITGELFF,TGCAGCGCCAACCGCGCGGGAGAGGGCATCACCGGGGAGCTGTTTTTT
TRBV2,.,TRBJ2-3,.,CASQNTQYF,TGTGCCAGCCAAAATACGCAGTATTTT
TRBV9,.,TRBJ1-5,once,CASSPPPGARNQPQHF,TGTGCCAGCAGTCCTCCGCCGGGGGCGCGCAATCAGCCCCAGCATTTT
TRBV28,.,TRBJ2-7,.,CASSSFTGQTPIYEQYF,TGTGCCAGCAGTTCCTTCACCGGACAGACACCAATCTACGAGCAGTACTTC
TRBV2,TRBD2,TRBJ2-4,.,CASSGVGLAGVDIQYF,TGTGCCAGCAGTGGGGTAGGACTAGCGGGAGTTGACATTCAGTACTTC
TRBV15,.,TRBJ2-5,.,CATSRDNRQETQYF,TGTGCCACCAGCAGAGACAACAGGCAAGAGACCCAGTACTTC
TRBV25-1,TRBD2,TRBJ2-7,.,CASTTRGTSPHEQYF,TGTGCCAGCACTACCCGTGGGACTAGTCCCCACGAGCAGTACTTC
TRBV19,.,TRBJ1-2,.,CASGGGAHYGYTF,TGTGCCAGCGGAGGGGGGGCACACTATGGCTACACCTTC
TRBV3-1/TRBV3-2,.,TRBJ2-5,.,CASILGGSKETQYF,TGTGCCAGCATCCTCGGTGGGTCTAAAGAGACCCAGTACTTC
TRBV11-1,.,TRBJ2-1,.,CASSFYTGSSFF,TGTGCCAGCAGCTTTTACACAGGGTCTTCGTTCTTC
TRBV2,.,TRBJ1-2,once,CANQRGGTNYGYTF,TGTGCCAATCAAAGGGGAGGAACTAACTATGGCTACACCTTC
TRBV7-8,.,TRBJ1-1,.,CASSFTGSIPEAFF,TGTGCCAGCAGCTTTACAGGGTCCATACCTGAAGCTTTCTTT